The 27 T cell receptor beta chains in this list originate from one sample, sequenced in a study of cytomegalovirus exposure and HLA in healthy donors. The PCR was carried out with 60 Vbeta primers and 13 Jbeta primers. The repertoire was sequenced with immunoSEQ multiplex PCR; TCRdb's copy has only in-frame clones and lacks some. Among more than 55,000 clones listed, about 80% were seen once. Sequencing used PBMCs. Receptor source: a man aged 30 to 45 in good health and CMV-seronegative.

The chain couples TRBV9 to TRBJ1-4; 9 positions match TRBD1. Trimming at V came to 3 bases and at J to 5 bases, leaving 5 bases not matched to a gene. The CDR3 length is 15 residues. Germline assignment: CDR1 SGDLS and CDR2 YYNGEE. In nucleotides, the CDR3 is TGTGCCAGCAGCGAACGACAGGGGGGGAATGAAAAACTGTTTTTT. Translated, it gives CASSERQGGNEKLFF.

The chain is built from TRBV5-6 and TRBJ2-7; 9 bases fit TRBD1. The CDR3 is 15 residues long. Germline CDR1 SGHDT, CDR2 YYEEEE. J was trimmed by 6 bases and V by 2 bases; bases with no gene match: 9. As DNA, the CDR3 is TGTGCCAGCAGCTTACCGGGGACAGGGATCCGCGAGCAGTACTTC. Translation gives CASSLPGTGIREQYF. The full variable domain, rest sourced from reference TRBV5-6 and TRBJ2-7, is DAGVTQSPTHLIKTRGQQVTLRCSPKSGHDTVSWYQQALGQGPQFIFQYYEEEERQRGNFPDRFSGHQFPNYSSELNVNALLLGDSALYLCASSLPGTGIREQYFGPGTRLTVT.

The J gene is TRBJ1-5, the V gene TRBV7-2; 8 nucleotides line up with TRBD1. V shed 5 bases and J 7 bases; nucleotides not matched to a gene: 4. CDR1 SGHTA and CDR2 FQGNSA come from the germline V gene. CDR3 length equals 13 residues. The CDR3 DNA sequence: TGTGCCAGCAGCCTCCGACAGGGGCAGCCCCAGCATTTT. Protein sequence: CASSLRQGQPQHF. The variable domain in full, completed from reference TRBV7-2 and TRBJ1-5, reads GAGVSQSPSNKVTEKGKDVELRCDPISGHTALYWYRQSLGQGLEFLIYFQGNSAPDKSGLPSDRFSAERTGGSVSTLTIQRTQQEDSAVYLCASSLRQGQPQHFGDGTRLSIL.

The chain couples TRBV7-6 to TRBJ2-1; 9 bases are shared with TRBD2. From germline, CDR1 is SGHVS and CDR2 FNYEAQ. V lost 3 bases and J lost 9; bases outside the gene matches: 12. CDR3 length: 16 amino acids. The CDR3: CASSFSGSPEVGEQFF. CDR3 bases: TGTGCCAGCAGCTTTAGCGGGAGCCCGGAGGTGGGTGAGCAGTTCTTC.

J is TRBJ1-2 and V is TRBV14; 7 bases fit TRBD1. CDR1 and CDR2 (germline): SGHDN, FVKESK. This CDR3 has 16 amino acids. V was pared by 0 bases and J by 7 bases, with 11 bases of the junction left unmatched. For the CDR3, the DNA is TGTGCCAGCAGCCAAGATCTCGGCAGGGGGAGTCGTGGCTACACCTTC. Translated: CASSQDLGRGSRGYTF.

V gene TRBV20-1 combines with J gene TRBJ2-7; 8 nucleotides agree with TRBD2. The CDR3 runs 11 residues. V dropped 7 bases and J dropped 12; count of bases not matched to a gene: 11. Germline values: CDR1 DFQATT, CDR2 SNEGSKA (reference sequence). The CDR3 sequence is CSVPPGGGPYF. The CDR3 DNA sequence: TGCAGTGTTCCCCCGGGGGGGGGACCGTACTTC.

The chain has TRBV5-1 and TRBJ2-5; the D gene is possibly TRBD1 (6 bases). The CDR3 runs to 14 residues. Germline V lookup: CDR1 SGHRS, CDR2 YFSETQ. The ends were cut back, 6 bases at V and 2 bases at J, with 14 bases in the middle. The CDR3 DNA is TGCGCCAGCACCACCGGACAGCCACAAGAGACCCAGTACTTC. It encodes CASTTGQPQETQYF. The full variable domain, in which reference TRBV5-1 and TRBJ2-5 provide the parts outside the CDR3, is KAGVTQTPRYLIKTRGQQVTLSCSPISGHRSVSWYQQTPGQGLQFLFEYFSETQRNKGNFPGRFSGRQFSNSRSEMNVSTLELGDSALYLCASTTGQPQETQYFGPGTRLLVL.

The CDR3 spells CASSAFPLAGGHEQYF. The CDR3, as DNA: TGTGCCAGCAGCGCCTTCCCACTAGCGGGAGGGCACGAGCAGTACTTC. The chain employs TRBV9 and TRBJ2-7, with 13 bases lining up with TRBD2. Germline CDR1 and CDR2: SGDLS and YYNGEE. The CDR3 contains 16 residues. Unmatched junction bases numbered 8, after V lost 3 bases and J lost 5 bases.

The chain couples TRBV30 to TRBJ2-3; 11 bases are shared with TRBD1. Trimming cost V 2 bases and J 1 base; bases outside gene matches: 8. Germline values: CDR1 GTSNPN, CDR2 SVGIG (reference sequence). The CDR3 runs to 17 residues. CDR3: CAWSSGQGAEGTDTQYF. Written as DNA, the CDR3 is TGTGCCTGGAGTTCAGGACAGGGGGCTGAGGGCACAGATACGCAGTATTTT.

The chain carries TRBV7-9 and TRBJ2-2, with TRBD1 matching over 7 bases. Germline lookup yields CDR1 SEHNR and CDR2 FQNEAQ (reference sequence). The CDR3 is made up of 15 amino acids. The V gene end was trimmed by 3 bases and the J gene end by 3 bases; junction bases not matched to a gene: 4. For the CDR3, the DNA is TGTGCCAGCAGCTTGTGGGACAGATACACCGGGGAGCTGTTTTTT. Its translation is CASSLWDRYTGELFF.

The rearrangement joins TRBV19 to TRBJ1-1; 9 nucleotides agree with TRBD1. J gave up 6 bases and V 6 bases, and 2 bases lay outside the gene matches. Germline loops: CDR1 LNHDA, CDR2 SQIVND (reference sequence). The CDR3 sequence is 12 residues long. The DNA for the CDR3 is TGTGCCAGTAGACAGGGGGCGGCTGAAGCTTTCTTT. Translation gives CASRQGAAEAFF.

This chain links TRBV6-6 with TRBJ2-3; unclear D gene. In germline, CDR1 is MNHNY, CDR2 SVGAGI (reference sequence). V lost 6 bases and J 3 bases, leaving 13 bases between the germline ends. This CDR3 spans 14 amino acids. The CDR3 sequence: CASSPEVWTDTQYF. The DNA of the CDR3 is TGTGCCAGCAGCCCAGAGGTGTGGACAGATACGCAGTATTTT.

This clone was observed a handful of times. The rearrangement joins TRBV5-1 to TRBJ1-5; tentatively, D is TRBD1 (6 bases). Germline CDR1 SGHRS, CDR2 YFSETQ. With 4 bases removed from V and 3 bases from J, the gap between germline ends came to 14 bases. The CDR3 has 15 residues. This CDR3 is CASSLMGDNNQPQHF. DNA of the CDR3: TGCGCCAGCAGCCTAATGGGGGACAACAATCAGCCCCAGCATTTT. Full variable domain (rest looked up from reference TRBV5-1 and TRBJ1-5): KAGVTQTPRYLIKTRGQQVTLSCSPISGHRSVSWYQQTPGQGLQFLFEYFSETQRNKGNFPGRFSGRQFSNSRSEMNVSTLELGDSALYLCASSLMGDNNQPQHFGDGTRLSIL.

The chain recombines TRBV25-1 with TRBJ2-5, with D maybe TRBD2 (6 bases). V dropped 3 bases and J dropped 5 bases, with 13 bases sitting between them. The CDR3 sequence is 14 residues long. The germline gives CDR1 MGHDK, CDR2 SYGVNS. The CDR3 sequence is CASSEWGVQETQYF. CDR3 in DNA: TGTGCCAGCAGTGAGTGGGGGGTCCAGGAGACCCAGTACTTC.

The sample holds many counts of this clone. The chain carries TRBV6-6 and TRBJ1-6, with 7 bases matching TRBD1. J was trimmed by 9 bases and V by 7 bases; bases with no gene match: 12. Germline lookup yields CDR1 MNHNY and CDR2 SVGAGI (reference sequence). This CDR3 has 15 amino acids. As DNA, the CDR3 is TGTGCCAGCACCTCACAGGGGTCGATGGGTTCACCCCTCCACTTT. Translating gives CASTSQGSMGSPLHF.

The chain recombines TRBV28 with TRBJ2-7, with 7 bases identical to TRBD1. The CDR3 is 13 amino acids. Germline assignment: CDR1 MDHEN and CDR2 SYDVKM. The V segment lost 8 bases and the J segment 3 bases; nucleotides outside the gene matches: 7. The DNA of the CDR3 is TGTGCCAGCTTAGACAGGGAATACTACGAGCAGTACTTC. Translating gives CASLDREYYEQYF.

This chain joins TRBV6-5 and TRBJ1-5; 7 positions agree with TRBD1. Germline CDR1 reads MNHEY; CDR2 reads SVGAGI. Losses at the gene ends were 5 bases for V and 4 bases for J; bases not matched to a gene: 5. This CDR3 is 14 amino acids long. CDR3 region: CASSLDRKNQPQHF. The CDR3 DNA reads TGTGCCAGCAGTCTGGACAGGAAGAATCAGCCCCAGCATTTT.

This clone was counted a single time. The V and J genes are TRBV7-2 and TRBJ2-5, with a tentative D call TRBD2 (6 bases). CDR1 SGHTA and CDR2 FQGNSA come from the germline V gene. V dropped 7 bases and J dropped 4 bases, with 13 bases sitting between them. The CDR3 has 13 amino acids. This CDR3 is CASTPRGGETQYF. In DNA, the CDR3 is TGTGCCAGCACCCCGCGGGGTGGAGAGACCCAGTACTTC.

A note on this clone: Its ends do not fully match the called genes, so a read error is possible. This sequence joins TRBV7-9 and TRBJ1-1; the D gene is possibly TRBD1 (6 bases). The germline gives CDR1 SEHNR, CDR2 FQNEAQ (reference sequence). This CDR3 has 14 residues. This chain's CDR3 is CSSSHRDRSQGAFF. CDR3 coding DNA: TGTTCCAGCAGTCACCGTGACAGGAGCCAAGGAGCTTTCTTT. Supplemented by reference TRBV7-9 and TRBJ1-1, the full variable domain reads DTGVSQNPRHKITKRGQNVTFRCDPISEHNRLYWYRQTLGQGPEFLTYFQNEAQLEKSRLLSDRFSAERPKGSFSTLEIQRTEQGDSAMYLCSSSHRDRSQGAFFGQGTRLTVV.

The rearrangement uses TRBV5-1 and TRBJ2-2, with D perhaps matching TRBD1 (5 bases). The CDR3 spans 14 residues. The V gene lost 2 bases and the J gene lost 3 bases, with 8 bases spanning the gap. Germline V gives CDR1 SGHRS, CDR2 YFSETQ. CDR3 amino acids: CASSLGADTGELFF. The CDR3 nucleotides are TGCGCCAGCAGCTTAGGGGCAGACACCGGGGAGCTGTTTTTT.

Of note for this clone: One end of the junction varies from germline; a read error may be responsible. This sample includes further DNA sequences coding for the same CDR3. The chain links TRBV15 to TRBJ1-2, with TRBD1 identical over 8 bases. The CDR3 length is 16 residues. From germline, CDR1 is LNHNV and CDR2 YYDKDF (reference sequence). The CDR3 sequence: CATSPSQGARGYGYTF. CDR3 coding DNA: TGCGCCACCAGCCCCTCCCAGGGGGCGCGAGGCTATGGCTACACCTTC. Variable domain in full (rest from reference TRBV15 and TRBJ1-2): DAMVIQNPRYQVTQFGKPVTLSCSQTLNHNVMYWYQQKSSQAPKLLFHYYDKDFNNEADTPDNFQSRRPNTSFCFLDIRSPGLGDTAMYLCATSPSQGARGYGYTFGSGTRLTVV.

The chain couples TRBV7-9 to TRBJ1-1, with D tentatively TRBD1 (6 bases). The CDR3 is 11 residues long. Germline V lookup: CDR1 SEHNR, CDR2 FQNEAQ (reference sequence). The V end lost 8 bases, the J end lost 8 bases, and 12 bases lay between the germline ends. CDR3 coding DNA: TGTGCCAGCTCACGACAGGCCGAAGCTTTCTTT. This encodes CASSRQAEAFF.

This clone has only one observation. The genes are TRBV6-6 and TRBJ1-2; no firm D call. The germline V and J ends were trimmed by 5 bases and 4 bases, with 14 bases remaining between them. Germline CDR1 reads MNHNY; CDR2 reads SVGAGI (reference sequence). The CDR3 contains 14 residues. This CDR3 reads CASSLPSSVYGYTF. The CDR3, as DNA: TGTGCCAGCAGTCTCCCTAGCTCAGTCTATGGCTACACCTTC.

In this sample, this clone turned up once. The rearrangement links TRBV10-3 to TRBJ2-5, with D possibly being TRBD1 (5 bases). In germline, CDR1 is ENHRY, CDR2 SYGVKD. CDR3 length: 14 residues. Trimming removed 4 bases from V and 4 bases from J, with 13 bases in between. The DNA of the CDR3 is TGTGCCATCAGTGGTCAGGGAAGTGGAGAGACCCAGTACTTC. This codes for CAISGQGSGETQYF.

This clone was picked up one time. The chain couples TRBV5-1 to TRBJ2-5; D remains unclear. CDR3 length: 11 amino acids. V lost 3 bases and J lost 5, with 5 bases in between. Per germline, CDR1 SGHRS and CDR2 YFSETQ. Here the CDR3 reads CASSSGETQYF. The CDR3 bases are TGCGCCAGCAGCTCCGGGGAGACCCAGTACTTC.

The chain has TRBV5-1 and TRBJ2-3, with 8 bases fitting TRBD1. CDR3 size: 13 residues. Trimming at V came to 3 bases and at J to 4 bases, leaving 1 base not matched to a gene. CDR1 SGHRS and CDR2 YFSETQ come from the germline V gene. The CDR3 DNA sequence: TGCGCCAGCAGCTCACAGGGGGCAGATACGCAGTATTTT. Translating gives CASSSQGADTQYF. The complete variable domain, with remaining parts taken from reference TRBV5-1 and TRBJ2-3, reads KAGVTQTPRYLIKTRGQQVTLSCSPISGHRSVSWYQQTPGQGLQFLFEYFSETQRNKGNFPGRFSGRQFSNSRSEMNVSTLELGDSALYLCASSSQGADTQYFGPGTRLTVL.

This chain joins TRBV4-3 and TRBJ2-3; 7 positions match TRBD2. Germline values: CDR1 LGHNA, CDR2 YSLEER. Trimming took 0 bases from V and 4 from J; bases not matched to a gene: 7. The length of the CDR3 is 16 residues. CDR3 protein: CASSQEEGGPADTQYF. CDR3 DNA: TGCGCCAGCAGCCAAGAGGAGGGAGGGCCGGCAGATACGCAGTATTTT.